The TCR beta chain under discussion was sequenced for a study of cytomegalovirus exposure and HLA in healthy donors. General study findings and limits: There were some public TCRs occurring in many donors, but most TCR sequences were rare. A few CMV-associated chains proved CMV antigen-specific in vitro.

As to this clone: Its target is not known.

Some clones are missing from TCRdb's copy, which holds only in-frame ones; the method was immunoSEQ multiplex PCR. The sample has roughly 250,000 clones; approximately 83% are singletons. Losses at the gene ends were 1 base for V and 2 bases for J; bases not matched to a gene: 10. The length of the CDR3 is 18 residues. Germline loops: CDR1 LNHDA, CDR2 SQIVND (reference sequence). The receptor was derived from a woman aged 30 to 39 in good health and CMV-seropositive. Input material: PBMCs. V gene TRBV19 combines with J gene TRBJ2-5; 10 positions agree with TRBD1. This CDR3 reads CASSIGRGGQGTQETQYF. CDR3 nucleotides: TGTGCCAGTAGTATAGGCCGAGGGGGACAGGGGACGCAAGAGACCCAGTACTTC.